The 16 T cell receptor beta chains below all came from one sample that was sequenced in a study of T cells in Graves' hyperthyroidism and ophthalmopathy. RNA transcripts yielded amplified TCR beta CDR3 regions. TCR CDR3 underwent first-round RT-PCR with the HTBI primer set. Using its own MiXCR run on the multiplex PCR reads, TCRdb lists one record per CDR3 protein. This table has fewer than 450,000 distinct CDR3 sequences, about 15% appearing once. Sample: blood. These receptors came from a woman aged 25 to 39 with Graves' hyperthyroidism that later progressed to Graves' ophthalmopathy.

This clonotype was seen ten or more times. For the CDR3, the DNA is TGTGCCAGCAGCCACCCCGAGGGCATTCAGTACTTC. This encodes CASSHPEGIQYF. V usage is TRBV3-1 and J usage is TRBJ2-4, with D possibly matching TRBD2 (5 bases). Trimming took 3 bases from V and 9 from J, leaving 9 bases between them. In germline, CDR1 is LGHDT, CDR2 YNNKEL (reference sequence). The CDR3 spans 12 residues.

This clonotype came up many times. V usage is TRBV20-1 and J usage is TRBJ2-3; TRBD2 aligns across 8 bases. Germline assignment: CDR1 DFQATT and CDR2 SNEGSKA (reference sequence). The CDR3 contains 16 residues. The V and J ends lost 3 bases and 0 bases, in that order; junction bases with no gene match: 8. The CDR3 DNA is TGCAGTGCTAGGGTACTGAGCGGGGGAAGCACAGATACGCAGTATTTT. Residues: CSARVLSGGSTDTQYF.

This clonotype was seen more than once but under ten times. This chain's CDR3 is CASSKFAGTGGDGYTF. In DNA, the CDR3 is TGTGCCAGTAGTAAATTTGCCGGGACAGGGGGCGATGGCTACACCTTC. The V call is TRBV19, the J call TRBJ1-2; 12 nucleotides align to TRBD1. The V segment lost 4 bases and the J segment 6 bases; nucleotides outside the gene matches: 9. The length of the CDR3 is 16 residues. Germline CDR1 is LNHDA and CDR2 is SQIVND (reference sequence). Drawing the rest from reference TRBV19 and TRBJ1-2, the complete variable domain is DGGITQSPKYLFRKEGQNVTLSCEQNLNHDAMYWYRQDPGQGLRLIYYSQIVNDFQKGDIAEGYSVSREKKESFPLTVTSAQKNPTAFYLCASSKFAGTGGDGYTFGSGTRLTVV.

In its sample, this clonotype was seen many times. The V and J genes are TRBV20-1 and TRBJ2-7; D may be TRBD1 (6 bases). This CDR3 spans 17 amino acids. Germline V gives CDR1 DFQATT, CDR2 SNEGSKA (reference sequence). V was pared by 4 bases and J by 2 bases, with 24 bases between. CDR3 sequence: CSATSFNLLTGPYEQYF. The CDR3 DNA follows: TGCAGTGCTACCTCTTTCAATCTACTGACAGGACCCTACGAGCAGTACTTC.

This clonotype was seen many times. The chain is built from TRBV5-1 and TRBJ1-4; D is perhaps TRBD1 (6 bases). The ends were cut back, 1 base at V and 6 bases at J, with 13 bases in the middle. The germline gives CDR1 SGHRS, CDR2 YFSETQ. CDR3 size: 15 residues. The CDR3 bases are TGCGCCAGCAGCTTGTTGGCGGGGGGCCATGAAAAACTGTTTTTT. It translates to CASSLLAGGHEKLFF.

This clonotype was detected ten times or more. J is TRBJ1-5 and V is TRBV10-2, with D possibly matching TRBD1 (5 bases). CDR3 length: 16 amino acids. Trimming stripped 6 bases from V and 1 base from J, with 16 bases between. CDR1 is WSHSY, CDR2 SAAADI, per germline. The CDR3 region has the DNA TGCGCCAGCAGACTGGGGGATCAGGGAAGCAATCAGCCCCAGCATTTT. Amino acid sequence: CASRLGDQGSNQPQHF.

In this sample, this clonotype turned up many times. The rearrangement joins TRBV7-2 to TRBJ1-1, with D perhaps TRBD1 (6 bases). Germline V gives CDR1 SGHTA, CDR2 FQGNSA. The V gene lost 2 bases and the J gene lost 4 bases, with 14 bases spanning the gap. CDR3 length equals 15 residues. CDR3 region: CASSLPLGAGTEAFF. CDR3 in DNA: TGTGCCAGCAGCTTACCGCTGGGGGCGGGCACTGAAGCTTTCTTT.

There are many counts of this clonotype. The chain uses TRBV6-1 and TRBJ1-1; D gene unclear. V lost 2 bases to trimming and J lost 3 bases, with 19 bases between them. The CDR3 totals 17 residues. Germline assignment: CDR1 MNHNS and CDR2 SASEGT. The CDR3 here is CASSEISPPGRHTEAFF. For the CDR3, the DNA is TGTGCCAGCAGTGAAATCTCCCCCCCGGGTAGGCACACTGAAGCTTTCTTT.

This clonotype was picked up many times. V is TRBV27 and J is TRBJ2-1; 8 nucleotides line up with TRBD2. V trimming: 3 bases; J trimming: 7 bases; junction bases outside the gene matches: 11. CDR3 length: 16 amino acids. The germline V gene encodes CDR1 MNHEY and CDR2 SMNVEV (reference sequence). CDR3 sequence reads: CASSFLGGGFENEQFF. The DNA of the CDR3 is TGTGCCAGCAGTTTTCTGGGCGGGGGGTTTGAGAATGAGCAGTTCTTC.

With respect to this clonotype: A read error is possible here, since a much larger clone lies one base away. The chain recombines TRBV29-1 with TRBJ2-3, with 13 positions matching TRBD2. There are 17 residues in the CDR3. Germline V gene sequence: CDR1 SQVTM, CDR2 ANQGSEA. The CDR3 reads CGVRELAGGPGGDTQYF. The CDR3 nucleotides read TGCGGCGTTCGAGAACTAGCGGGAGGGCCGGGGGGTGATACGCAGTATTTT.

This chain uses TRBV3-1 with TRBJ1-3; TRBD1 might be the D (5 bases). With 2 bases removed from V and 1 base from J, the gap between germline ends came to 15 bases. Germline V gene sequence: CDR1 LGHDT, CDR2 YNNKEL (reference sequence). The CDR3 runs to 17 residues. The CDR3 DNA sequence: TGTGCCAGCAGCCAACTGACACAGGCCGGATCTGGAAACACCATATATTTT. Translating gives CASSQLTQAGSGNTIYF.

J is TRBJ2-3 and V is TRBV7-2; no clear D gene. Germline CDR1 reads SGHTA; CDR2 reads FQGNSA. The V and J ends lost 3 bases and 2 bases respectively, with 6 bases between them. The CDR3 spans 13 residues. Here the CDR3 DNA reads TGTGCCAGCAGCTTCGGATACACAGATACGCAGTATTTT. Translating gives CASSFGYTDTQYF.

This clonotype was counted a few times. V and J are TRBV20-1 and TRBJ1-1; 8 bases map to TRBD1. CDR1 is DFQATT, CDR2 SNEGSKA, per germline (reference sequence). This CDR3 comprises 15 residues. J gave up 6 bases and V 4 bases, and 13 bases lay outside the gene matches. The CDR3 protein is CSATDSSTGAPEAFF. The CDR3 nucleotides are TGCAGTGCTACCGACAGTTCGACAGGGGCTCCTGAAGCTTTCTTT.

The chain links TRBV6-1 to TRBJ1-5; maybe TRBD1 (5 bases). Looked up from germline, CDR1 is MNHNS and CDR2 is SASEGT. V was pared by 6 bases and J by 4 bases, with 16 bases between. The CDR3 sequence is 15 residues long. In DNA, the CDR3 is TGTGCCAGCAGGGGGTACCGGGGCCTTAATCAGCCCCAGCATTTT. Translated, it gives CASRGYRGLNQPQHF.

This clonotype has a count of ten or more. The chain's CDR3 is CASSVGFLGLSNQPQHF. In nucleotides, the CDR3 is TGCGCCAGCAGTGTCGGATTCCTAGGCCTTAGCAATCAGCCCCAGCATTTT. The chain links TRBV10-2 to TRBJ1-5; D ambiguous. CDR1 is WSHSY and CDR2 is SAAADI in the germline V gene. The CDR3 consists of 17 residues. Trimming removed 4 bases from V and 0 bases from J, with 16 bases in between.

This clonotype appeared many times. An end of the junction does not agree with germline; a read error may underlie this. The V gene is TRBV6-1, the J gene TRBJ2-7, with TRBD2 as a possible D gene (6 bases). The CDR3 loop spans 17 amino acids. Germline values: CDR1 MNHNS, CDR2 SASEGT. CDR3 in amino acids: CASSYTWSGEESFEQYF. In nucleotides, the CDR3 is TGTGCCAGCAGTTACACCTGGTCGGGGGAAGAGTCCTTCGAGCAGTACTTC.